The source of this T cell receptor beta chain is a study of EBV T-cell therapy then PD-1 blockade in nasopharyngeal carcinoma. Profiling relied on immunoSEQ multiplex PCR, and the TCRdb table lists in-frame clones only, not all of them. The top ten hold around 24% of the sample, which has roughly 22,000 clones, 82% seen once. This clone was detected ten times or more. The target antigen is unknown. V trimming: 6 bases; J trimming: 11 bases; junction bases outside the gene matches: 4. The CDR3 has 10 amino acids. Germline V gene lookup returns CDR1 SNHLY and CDR2 FYNNEI. As for treatment: AdE1-LMPpoly-expanded autologous EBV-specific T-cell therapy followed by anti-PD-1 nivolumab.

The J gene is TRBJ2-7, the V gene TRBV2, with 7 bases that match TRBD1. The source material was CD8+ T cells from blood, sampled at day -245 from a patient whose treatment included autologous EBV-specific T cells and nivolumab. The sequence came from a man aged 40-55 years with nasopharyngeal carcinoma. The CDR3 DNA reads TGTGCCAGCAGGTGGGACAGAGAGTACTTC. Protein: CASRWDREYF.